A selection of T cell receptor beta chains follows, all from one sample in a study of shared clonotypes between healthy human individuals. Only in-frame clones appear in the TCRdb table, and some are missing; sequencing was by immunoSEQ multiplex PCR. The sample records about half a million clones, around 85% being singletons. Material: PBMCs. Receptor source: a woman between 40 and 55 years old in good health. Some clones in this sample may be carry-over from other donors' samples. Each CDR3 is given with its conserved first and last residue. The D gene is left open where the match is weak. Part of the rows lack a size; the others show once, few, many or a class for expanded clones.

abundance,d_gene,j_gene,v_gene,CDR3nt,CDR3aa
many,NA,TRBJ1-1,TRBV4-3,TGCGCCAGCAAGGGGAACACTGAAGCTTTCTTT,CASKGNTEAFF
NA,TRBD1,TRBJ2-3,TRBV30,TGTGCCTGGAGTGGTCTGGGGACAGGGGGCACAGATACGCAGTATTTT,CAWSGLGTGGTDTQYF
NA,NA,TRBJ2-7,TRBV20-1,TGCAGTGCCTCGGAGGCCTACGAGCAGTACTTC,CSASEAYEQYF
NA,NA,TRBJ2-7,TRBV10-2,TGCGCCAGCAGTGAGGGGGGTTACGAGCAGTACTTC,CASSEGGYEQYF
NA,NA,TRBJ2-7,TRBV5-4,TGTGCCAGCAGCTCCGGTTACTACGAGCAGTACTTC,CASSSGYYEQYF
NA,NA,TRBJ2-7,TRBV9,TGTGCCAGCACCTTAGAAGTGGATGGCGAGCAGTACTTC,CASTLEVDGEQYF
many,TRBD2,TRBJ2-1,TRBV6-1,TGTGCCAGCAGTGGTCTCCGGACTAGCGGGAGGGCCAATGAGCAGTTCTTC,CASSGLRTSGRANEQFF
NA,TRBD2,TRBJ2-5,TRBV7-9,TGTGCCAGCAGCTTAGGCCTAGCGGGAGGGGAGACCCAGTACTTC,CASSLGLAGGETQYF
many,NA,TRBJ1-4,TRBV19,TGTGCCAGTGCCGCTCGGGGAGGGTTCGGAAAACTGTTTTTT,CASAARGGFGKLFF
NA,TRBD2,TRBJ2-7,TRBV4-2,TGTGCCAGCAGCCAAACTAGCGGGAGTCCCTACGAGCAGTACTTC,CASSQTSGSPYEQYF
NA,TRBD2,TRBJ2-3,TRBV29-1,TGCAGCGTGCCCAAACCACTAGCGCGAAGCACAGATACGCAGTATTTT,CSVPKPLARSTDTQYF
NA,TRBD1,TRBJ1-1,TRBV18,TGTGCCAGCTCACCACAGGGGCCAGGGGGGTACACTGAAGCTTTCTTT,CASSPQGPGGYTEAFF
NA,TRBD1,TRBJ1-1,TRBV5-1,TGCGCCAGCAGCTCGACAGGGGTGTCGAACACTGAAGCTTTCTTT,CASSSTGVSNTEAFF
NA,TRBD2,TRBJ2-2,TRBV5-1,TGCGCCAGCAGCTTGTTGGCTAGCGGTAACACCGGGGAGCTGTTTTTT,CASSLLASGNTGELFF
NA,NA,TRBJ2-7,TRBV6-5,TGTGCCAGCAGTTACGCCAGGAGCAACGAGCAGTACTTC,CASSYARSNEQYF